The rows below give T cell receptor beta chains drawn from one sample of a study of blood T cell repertoires in COVID-19. Clones were read by immunoSEQ multiplex PCR, and TCRdb kept only the in-frame ones, dropping some. The top ten hold around 27% of the sample, which has about 70,000 clones, around three quarters seen once. The specimen sequenced was peripheral blood. The receptors here all came from a woman of 80 years or more with active or convalescent COVID-19. Both conserved end residues are part of each CDR3. The D gene is left open where the match is weak. A clone size is listed for some rows: how often the clone was seen (once, few, many), or a class if it is expanded.

D gene: TRBD2
clone size: .
V gene: TRBV18
J gene: TRBJ2-1
CDR3 protein: CASSSGRLAIQGDEQFF
CDR3 DNA: TGTGCCAGCTCATCGGGTCGACTAGCCATCCAAGGGGATGAGCAGTTCTTC

D gene: .
clone size: .
V gene: TRBV19
J gene: TRBJ2-1
CDR3 protein: CASSIRRVDPYNEQFF
CDR3 DNA: TGTGCCAGTAGTATCCGCAGGGTAGACCCCTACAATGAGCAGTTCTTC

D gene: TRBD2
clone size: .
V gene: TRBV11-2
J gene: TRBJ2-1
CDR3 protein: CASSLSGGTYNEQFF
CDR3 DNA: TGTGCCAGCAGTCTTAGCGGGGGTACTTACAATGAGCAGTTCTTC

D gene: .
clone size: few
V gene: TRBV6-2/TRBV6-3
J gene: TRBJ2-2
CDR3 protein: CASSYGRNTGELFF
CDR3 DNA: TGTGCCAGCAGTTACGGGAGGAACACCGGGGAGCTGTTTTTT

D gene: .
clone size: .
V gene: TRBV7-2
J gene: TRBJ2-3
CDR3 protein: CASSLGGVLTDTQYF
CDR3 DNA: TGTGCCAGCAGCTTAGGCGGGGTACTCACAGATACGCAGTATTTT

D gene: TRBD1
clone size: .
V gene: TRBV19
J gene: TRBJ1-6
CDR3 protein: CASSISEGARSPLHF
CDR3 DNA: TGTGCCAGTAGTATATCAGAGGGGGCGCGGTCACCCCTCCACTTT

D gene: .
clone size: .
V gene: TRBV5-4
J gene: TRBJ2-3
CDR3 protein: CASSFGPTDTQYF
CDR3 DNA: TGTGCCAGCAGCTTTGGGCCCACAGATACGCAGTATTTT

D gene: .
clone size: .
V gene: TRBV6-4
J gene: TRBJ2-2
CDR3 protein: CASRRQTNTGELFF
CDR3 DNA: TGTGCCAGCAGACGACAGACTAACACCGGGGAGCTGTTTTTT

D gene: TRBD2
clone size: .
V gene: TRBV20-1
J gene: TRBJ2-5
CDR3 protein: CSAIDGGAIEETQYF
CDR3 DNA: TGCAGTGCTATTGACGGGGGGGCCATCGAAGAGACCCAGTACTTC

D gene: .
clone size: .
V gene: TRBV27
J gene: TRBJ1-1
CDR3 protein: CASSLSGGATEAFF
CDR3 DNA: TGTGCCAGCAGTTTATCTGGGGGGGCCACTGAAGCTTTCTTT

D gene: TRBD2
clone size: once
V gene: TRBV18
J gene: TRBJ2-1
CDR3 protein: CASSPVTSRNEQFF
CDR3 DNA: TGTGCCAGCTCACCCGTGACTAGCCGGAATGAGCAGTTCTTC

D gene: .
clone size: .
V gene: TRBV3-1/TRBV3-2
J gene: TRBJ1-1
CDR3 protein: CASSQDGRSFAFF
CDR3 DNA: TGTGCCAGCAGCCAAGATGGGCGAAGTTTCGCTTTCTTT

D gene: TRBD1
clone size: .
V gene: TRBV4-1
J gene: TRBJ2-4
CDR3 protein: CASSQDRGQGIAKNIQYF
CDR3 DNA: TGCGCCAGCAGCCAAGATCGGGGACAGGGGATAGCCAAAAACATTCAGTACTTC

D gene: TRBD1
clone size: .
V gene: TRBV18
J gene: TRBJ1-6
CDR3 protein: CASSLGTGVHSPLHF
CDR3 DNA: TGTGCCAGCTCCCTGGGGACAGGGGTTCATTCACCCCTCCACTTT

D gene: TRBD2
clone size: .
V gene: TRBV7-2
J gene: TRBJ2-1
CDR3 protein: CASSLVGTSGGYNEQFF
CDR3 DNA: TGTGCCAGCAGCTTAGTAGGGACTAGCGGGGGTTACAATGAGCAGTTCTTC

D gene: TRBD1
clone size: few
V gene: TRBV6-1
J gene: TRBJ2-1
CDR3 protein: CASSDWGQSNEQFF
CDR3 DNA: TGTGCCAGCAGTGACTGGGGACAGTCGAATGAGCAGTTCTTC

D gene: .
clone size: .
V gene: TRBV19
J gene: TRBJ1-6
CDR3 protein: CASSARPETPLHF
CDR3 DNA: TGTGCCAGTAGTGCCCGCCCTGAGACACCCCTCCACTTT

D gene: TRBD1
clone size: .
V gene: TRBV6-1
J gene: TRBJ1-4
CDR3 protein: CASSEEGPTGEVEKLFF
CDR3 DNA: TGTGCCAGCAGTGAAGAGGGGCCTACAGGGGAGGTTGAAAAACTGTTTTTT

D gene: TRBD1
clone size: once
V gene: TRBV19
J gene: TRBJ1-1
CDR3 protein: CASRPRPGQQNTEAFF
CDR3 DNA: TGTGCCAGTAGGCCCCGGCCGGGACAGCAGAACACTGAAGCTTTCTTT

D gene: TRBD2
clone size: few
V gene: TRBV18
J gene: TRBJ2-1
CDR3 protein: CASSPRSAGGRNEQFF
CDR3 DNA: TGTGCCAGCTCACCAAGGTCAGCGGGGGGGCGCAATGAGCAGTTCTTC

D gene: .
clone size: .
V gene: TRBV5-3
J gene: TRBJ1-4
CDR3 protein: CARSMTDTRATNEKLFF
CDR3 DNA: TGTGCCAGAAGTATGACCGACACCCGAGCAACTAATGAAAAACTGTTTTTT

D gene: .
clone size: .
V gene: TRBV27
J gene: TRBJ2-4
CDR3 protein: CASSPYLAKNIQYF
CDR3 DNA: TGTGCCAGCAGTCCTTATTTAGCCAAAAACATTCAGTACTTC

D gene: TRBD1
clone size: few
V gene: TRBV29-1
J gene: TRBJ2-2
CDR3 protein: CSVVDRVVTGELFF
CDR3 DNA: TGCAGCGTTGTTGACAGGGTGGTCACCGGGGAGCTGTTTTTT

D gene: .
clone size: .
V gene: TRBV6-6
J gene: TRBJ2-1
CDR3 protein: CASSPGEEQFF
CDR3 DNA: TGTGCCAGCAGTCCGGGGGAGGAGCAGTTCTTC

D gene: .
clone size: .
V gene: TRBV20-1
J gene: TRBJ1-2
CDR3 protein: CSASGRSGYGYTF
CDR3 DNA: TGCAGTGCTAGTGGGAGGTCTGGCTATGGCTACACCTTC

D gene: TRBD1
clone size: .
V gene: TRBV7-2
J gene: TRBJ1-2
CDR3 protein: CASSSRPGQGDGYTF
CDR3 DNA: TGTGCCAGCAGTTCTAGACCGGGACAGGGGGACGGCTACACCTTC

D gene: .
clone size: .
V gene: TRBV29-1
J gene: TRBJ2-5
CDR3 protein: CSVEGARRGRQETQYF
CDR3 DNA: TGCAGCGTTGAAGGGGCTAGGAGGGGTCGACAAGAGACCCAGTACTTC

D gene: .
clone size: .
V gene: TRBV4-3
J gene: TRBJ2-2
CDR3 protein: CASSDYLNTGQTNTGELFF
CDR3 DNA: TGCGCCAGCAGCGACTACCTGAACACAGGACAGACGAACACCGGGGAGCTGTTTTTT

D gene: TRBD1
clone size: .
V gene: TRBV7-9
J gene: TRBJ1-2
CDR3 protein: CASSFRGINYGYTF
CDR3 DNA: TGTGCCAGCAGCTTCAGGGGGATTAACTATGGCTACACCTTC

D gene: TRBD1
clone size: .
V gene: TRBV6-6
J gene: TRBJ2-5
CDR3 protein: CASSYSNRGTETQYF
CDR3 DNA: TGTGCCAGCAGTTACTCCAACAGGGGTACAGAGACCCAGTACTTC

D gene: .
clone size: .
V gene: TRBV7-6
J gene: TRBJ1-3
CDR3 protein: CASSLSSRGTGNTIYF
CDR3 DNA: TGTGCCAGCAGCTTATCGTCAAGGGGGACTGGAAACACCATATATTTT

D gene: .
clone size: .
V gene: TRBV2
J gene: TRBJ1-1
CDR3 protein: CASSLTDNTEAFF
CDR3 DNA: TGTGCCAGCAGTCTGACAGATAACACTGAAGCTTTCTTT